A single sample is the source of the 26 T cell receptor beta chains below, sequenced in a study of long-term antiretroviral therapy in people with HIV. Researchers ran immunoSEQ v3.0 at survey level. Measured with immunoSEQ multiplex PCR; TCRdb has only the in-frame clones, and not every one. The sample has 30,000 to 40,000 clones, roughly 80% seen once; the top ten hold about 7%. Here the sequenced sample was unsorted PBMCs, taken 2 years after starting antiretroviral therapy. These TCRs come from a woman in her fifties or sixties with HIV.

This clone was detected only once. This chain joins TRBV5-5 and TRBJ1-1; D is ambiguous. Trimming removed 6 bases at V and 5 bases at J, with 17 bases between. Per the germline V gene, CDR1 is SGHKS and CDR2 is YYEKEE (reference sequence). There are 14 residues in the CDR3. The CDR3 DNA reads as TGTGCCAGCATCTGGGGTGCTCCTGGGACTGAAGCTTTCTTT. Encoded protein: CASIWGAPGTEAFF.

This clone was observed a few times. The chain carries TRBV5-4 and TRBJ2-7, with D possibly being TRBD2 (6 bases). Deletions cut 4 bases from V and 2 bases from J, with 10 bases between. The CDR3 runs 13 residues. Germline V gene data show CDR1 as SGHNT and CDR2 as YYREEE (reference sequence). The CDR3 reads CASSGGVTYEQYF. The CDR3 nucleotides read TGTGCCAGCAGCGGAGGGGTAACCTACGAGCAGTACTTC.

The rearrangement uses TRBV30 and TRBJ2-7; D gene uncertain. The CDR3 is 14 residues long. Trimming cost V 2 bases and J 1 base, with 12 bases left between them. CDR1 and CDR2 (germline): GTSNPN, SVGIG (reference sequence). CDR3 DNA sequence: TGTGCCTGGAGTACCAAGACAAATTCCTACGAGCAGTACGTC. It specifies CAWSTKTNSYEQYV.

The DNA for the CDR3 is TGCGCCAGCAGCACTCAGGGGGCCTCAGGTGAGCAGTTCTTC. It encodes CASSTQGASGEQFF. The chain uses TRBV5-1 and TRBJ2-1, with 8 bases fitting TRBD1. The CDR3 is made up of 14 amino acids. Trimming at V came to 4 bases and at J to 9 bases, leaving 9 bases not matched to a gene. Germline CDR1 and CDR2: SGHRS and YFSETQ.

The V call is TRBV9, the J call TRBJ2-5, with TRBD1 identical over 7 bases. This CDR3 spans 14 amino acids. V shed 4 bases and J 5 bases; nucleotides not matched to a gene: 8. The germline CDR1 and CDR2 sequences are SGDLS and YYNGEE. This CDR3 reads CASSRRQGGETQYF. The CDR3 DNA sequence: TGTGCCAGCAGCCGCCGACAGGGTGGGGAGACCCAGTACTTC.

V and J are TRBV5-1 and TRBJ2-6; D is ambiguous. The CDR3 has 16 amino acids. V gave up 0 bases and J gave up 0 bases, with 7 bases separating them. Germline CDR1 SGHRS, CDR2 YFSETQ. The CDR3 loop is CASSLDGVSGANVLTF. CDR3 nucleotide sequence: TGCGCCAGCAGCTTGGACGGAGTCTCTGGGGCCAACGTCCTGACTTTC.

This clone was seen a few times. The genes are TRBV5-3 and TRBJ1-1, with D possibly being TRBD1 (5 bases). TRBV5-3 is identified as an open reading frame with a role that is uncertain. The CDR3 extends over 13 amino acids. V gave up 0 bases and J gave up 9 bases, with 12 bases separating them. The CDR3 nucleotides are TGTGCCAGAAGCTTGGCGGTGGGGCAGCAAGCTTTCTTT. This codes for CARSLAVGQQAFF.

V and J are TRBV7-9 and TRBJ1-3, with D hard to call. Germline V gene lookup returns CDR1 SEHNR and CDR2 FQNEAQ (reference sequence). Trimming took off 3 bases at V and 0 bases at J, with 6 bases between the two ends. The CDR3 is 14 amino acids. The CDR3 loop is CASSFIGSGNTIYF. As DNA, the CDR3 is TGTGCCAGCAGCTTTATCGGCTCTGGAAACACCATATATTTT.

The chain joins TRBV18 to TRBJ1-4; D gene uncertain. Trimming removed 3 bases from V and 4 bases from J, with 9 bases in between. Germline V gene sequence: CDR1 KGHSH, CDR2 LQKENI. The CDR3 is made up of 14 amino acids. This CDR3 reads CASSPVQLNEKLFF. For the CDR3, the DNA is TGTGCCAGCTCACCTGTACAGCTTAATGAAAAACTGTTTTTT.

The V and J genes are TRBV7-3 and TRBJ1-4, with TRBD1 matching over 9 bases. V lost 5 bases to trimming and J lost 7 bases; unmatched junction nucleotides: 8. Germline assignment: CDR1 SGHTA and CDR2 FQGTGA. The CDR3 consists of 15 residues. CDR3 region: CASSRTGEGSEKLFF. Here the CDR3 DNA reads TGTGCCAGCAGCCGGACAGGGGAAGGAAGTGAAAAACTGTTTTTT. The full variable domain, its missing parts supplied by reference TRBV7-3 and TRBJ1-4, is GAGVSQTPSNKVTEKGKYVELRCDPISGHTALYWYRQSLGQGPEFLIYFQGTGAADDSGLPNDRFFAVRPEGSVSTLKIQRTERGDSAVYLCASSRTGEGSEKLFFGSGTQLSVL.

The V gene is TRBV7-2, the J gene TRBJ2-1; 9 bases map to TRBD2. The CDR3 length is 17 residues. Trimming removed 4 bases from V and 6 bases from J; junction bases left unmatched: 13. Germline CDR1 reads SGHTA; CDR2 reads FQGNSA. The CDR3 protein is CASSSKSAGGSSNEQFF. The CDR3 DNA is TGTGCCAGCAGCTCCAAATCAGCGGGGGGTAGCAGCAATGAGCAGTTCTTC.

This sequence joins TRBV11-3 and TRBJ1-1; no definite D call. The CDR3 has 13 amino acids. The germline V gene encodes CDR1 SGHNT and CDR2 YENEEA. V was pared by 0 bases and J by 7 bases, with 9 bases between. For the CDR3, the DNA is TGTGCCAGCAGCTTAGAGGCTGCTGTTGAAGCTTTCTTT. This gives the protein CASSLEAAVEAFF.

V gene TRBV7-9 combines with J gene TRBJ2-3; D not resolved. The CDR3 totals 15 residues. V was clipped by 1 base and J by 4 bases, with 12 bases between them. CDR1 is SEHNR, CDR2 FQNEAQ, per germline (reference sequence). The CDR3 DNA reads as TGTGCCAGCAGCTTAGACAGATCGTTGGCAGATACGCAGTATTTT. It codes for CASSLDRSLADTQYF.

The rearrangement joins TRBV27 to TRBJ2-6; 7 bases match TRBD2. Germline CDR1 and CDR2: MNHEY and SMNVEV (reference sequence). The CDR3 extends over 15 amino acids. Germline trimming cut 2 bases from V and 8 bases from J; bases unmatched to any gene: 6. The CDR3 spells CASSLQGGLTNVLTF. DNA for the CDR3: TGTGCCAGCAGTTTACAGGGAGGGTTGACCAACGTCCTGACTTTC.

The chain joins TRBV5-4 to TRBJ1-1, with no clear D. The V and J ends lost 4 bases and 1 base respectively, with 11 bases between them. In germline, CDR1 is SGHNT, CDR2 YYREEE (reference sequence). This CDR3 has 14 residues. CDR3 loop: CASSPSRENTEAFF. The DNA of the CDR3 is TGTGCCAGCAGCCCCTCCCGGGAGAACACTGAAGCTTTCTTT. The whole variable domain, remainder taken from reference TRBV5-4 and TRBJ1-1, is ETGVTQSPTHLIKTRGQQVTLRCSSQSGHNTVSWYQQALGQGPQFIFQYYREEENGRGNFPPRFSGLQFPNYSSELNVNALELDDSALYLCASSPSRENTEAFFGQGTRLTVV.

The V and J genes are TRBV5-1 and TRBJ2-2, with D possibly TRBD1 on 5 matching bases. The germline gives CDR1 SGHRS, CDR2 YFSETQ. The CDR3 is 15 amino acids. V lost 4 bases and J 0 bases, leaving 10 bases between the germline ends. In nucleotides, the CDR3 is TGCGCCAGCAGCGCCGGACAACCGAACACCGGGGAGCTGTTTTTT. The encoded protein is CASSAGQPNTGELFF.

The chain joins TRBV2 to TRBJ2-1; D is undetermined. The CDR3 consists of 17 residues. Germline CDR1 is SNHLY and CDR2 is FYNNEI. Trimming took 2 bases from V and 0 from J, leaving 14 bases between them. CDR3 nucleotides: TGTGCCAGCAGTGAATTTAAATTGAGGAGCTCCTACAATGAGCAGTTCTTC. It codes for CASSEFKLRSSYNEQFF.

V usage is TRBV21-1 and J usage is TRBJ2-3; TRBD1 reflects the table's D call only, with no check against the DNA. TRBV21-1 is noted as a pseudogene. This CDR3 is built from 16 residues. The CDR3 is CASSKDVRGLTDTQYF. CDR3 nucleotides: TGTGCCAGCAGCAAAGACGTCAGGGGGCTAACAGATACGCAGTATTTT.

This sequence joins TRBV11-2 and TRBJ2-2; TRBD2 aligns across 10 bases. CDR1 and CDR2 from the germline V gene are SGHAT and FQNNGV. CDR3 size: 17 residues. V lost 1 base and J lost 6; bases outside the gene matches: 8. CDR3 DNA sequence: TGTGCCAGCAGCTTAGTAATAGGCCTAGCGGGGGCCGGGGAGCTGTTTTTT. Protein product: CASSLVIGLAGAGELFF.

V is TRBV5-1 and J is TRBJ1-1; no reliable D call. The CDR3 has 15 amino acids. Germline values: CDR1 SGHRS, CDR2 YFSETQ. Trimming removed 0 bases at V and 2 bases at J, with 11 bases between. The CDR3 DNA follows: TGCGCCAGCAGCTTGGCAGGCAACCGTAACACTGAAGCTTTCTTT. Translated: CASSLAGNRNTEAFF. Drawing the rest from reference TRBV5-1 and TRBJ1-1, the complete variable domain is KAGVTQTPRYLIKTRGQQVTLSCSPISGHRSVSWYQQTPGQGLQFLFEYFSETQRNKGNFPGRFSGRQFSNSRSEMNVSTLELGDSALYLCASSLAGNRNTEAFFGQGTRLTVV.

V and J are TRBV30 and TRBJ1-2; D is possibly TRBD1 (5 bases). This CDR3 spans 12 amino acids. Trimming stripped 3 bases from V and 8 bases from J, with 13 bases between. Germline V lookup: CDR1 GTSNPN, CDR2 SVGIG (reference sequence). This CDR3 reads CAWSRQSGGYTF. In DNA form, the CDR3 reads TGTGCCTGGAGCCGACAGAGTGGCGGCTACACCTTC. The variable domain in full, completed from reference TRBV30 and TRBJ1-2, reads SQTIHQWPATLVQPVGSPLSLECTVEGTSNPNLYWYRQAAGRGLQLLFYSVGIGQISSEVPQNLSASRPQDRQFILSSKKLLLSDSGFYLCAWSRQSGGYTFGSGTRLTVV.

The chain links TRBV19 to TRBJ2-1; D is undetermined. CDR1 and CDR2 from the germline V gene are LNHDA and SQIVND (reference sequence). The CDR3 runs to 15 residues. V was pared by 7 bases and J by 1 base, with 14 bases between. CDR3 bases: TGTGCCAGTATTGACAACCAAAATTCCTACAATGAGCAGTTCTTC. Amino acid sequence: CASIDNQNSYNEQFF.

The chain employs TRBV7-8 and TRBJ2-2, with D possibly being TRBD2 (6 bases). Germline-derived CDR1 and CDR2 are SGHVS and FQNEAQ. Trimming left V 6 bases short and J 1 base short, with 18 bases between. CDR3 length equals 17 residues. CDR3 coding DNA: TGTGCCAGCAGTTCCACTACCGCGGGGAGGAACACCGGGGAGCTGTTTTTT. This sequence encodes CASSSTTAGRNTGELFF.

The chain recombines TRBV6-6 with TRBJ2-5; D gene ambiguous. Per the germline V gene, CDR1 is MNHNY and CDR2 is SVGAGI (reference sequence). This CDR3 contains 14 residues. V lost 0 bases, J lost 3 bases, and 8 bases lay in between. In nucleotides, the CDR3 is TGTGCCAGCAGTTACTCTGGGCAGAAAGAGACCCAGTACTTC. The encoded protein is CASSYSGQKETQYF.

The DNA of the CDR3 is TGTGCCTGGACCCGCCTGTATAATTCACCCCTCCACTTT. It codes for CAWTRLYNSPLHF. The rearrangement joins TRBV30 to TRBJ1-6; D remains unclear. V was cut by 4 bases and J by 4 bases, with 8 bases left in between. The CDR3 is 13 residues long. Germline lookup yields CDR1 GTSNPN and CDR2 SVGIG (reference sequence).

The chain uses TRBV5-6 and TRBJ2-3, with 11 bases lining up with TRBD2. Trimming took 0 bases from V and 6 from J; bases not matched to a gene: 3. The germline CDR1 and CDR2 sequences are SGHDT and YYEEEE. The CDR3 extends over 15 amino acids. The CDR3 here is CASSLGLAGRDTQYF. In DNA, the CDR3 is TGTGCCAGCAGCTTGGGACTAGCGGGGAGGGATACGCAGTATTTT.